These 20 T cell receptor beta chains were sequenced from one sample in a study of blood T cell repertoires in COVID-19. Sequencing used immunoSEQ multiplex PCR; TCRdb keeps in-frame clones, though not all of them. This sample yields roughly 79,000 clones, of which roughly four fifths are seen a single time; roughly 7.4% belongs to the top ten. Material: peripheral blood. All receptors come from a human donor in a cohort sampled during active COVID-19.

The J gene is TRBJ1-1, the V gene TRBV20-1, with unresolved D. The CDR3 is 14 residues long. CDR1 is DFQATT, CDR2 SNEGSKA, per germline (reference sequence). Trimming cost V 3 bases and J 1 base, with 12 bases left between them. CDR3: CSASLGTQNTEAFF. The CDR3 DNA sequence: TGCAGTGCTAGTCTGGGCACGCAGAACACTGAAGCTTTCTTT.

This clone was observed a handful of times. The chain joins TRBV4-2 to TRBJ1-5; tentatively, D is TRBD1 (6 bases). The CDR3 sequence is 16 residues long. V shed 1 base and J shed 5 bases, with 15 bases lying between them. Germline values: CDR1 LGHNA, CDR2 YNFKEQ. CDR3 loop: CASSQVQDSPDQPQHF. For the CDR3, the DNA is TGTGCCAGCAGCCAAGTACAGGACAGCCCTGATCAGCCCCAGCATTTT.

The CDR3 is CASSSPRGPGNTIYF. CDR3 bases: TGTGCCAGCAGTTCCCCCAGGGGGCCTGGAAACACCATATATTTT. The V and J genes are TRBV7-2 and TRBJ1-3; 8 bases fit TRBD1. The J segment lost 2 bases and the V segment lost 6 bases, leaving 6 bases of the junction unmatched. The CDR3 spans 15 residues. Germline CDR1 is SGHTA and CDR2 is FQGNSA.

This chain joins TRBV19 and TRBJ1-5, with 7 nucleotides matching TRBD1. Losses at the gene ends were 5 bases for V and 5 bases for J; bases not matched to a gene: 15. CDR3 length: 17 residues. Germline V CDR1 and CDR2: LNHDA, SQIVND (reference sequence). The DNA of the CDR3 is TGTGCCAGTAGTCCCCAACCGGACAGGCTAAGTCATCAGCCCCAGCATTTT. Translated: CASSPQPDRLSHQPQHF.

The chain couples TRBV2 to TRBJ1-3; 9 bases are shared with TRBD1. Germline values: CDR1 SNHLY, CDR2 FYNNEI. The CDR3 loop spans 15 amino acids. With V trimmed by 3 bases and J by 4 bases, 4 bases remained unmatched. The CDR3 loop reads CASSEDRGLGNTIYF. CDR3 nucleotides: TGTGCCAGCAGTGAGGACAGGGGCCTAGGAAACACCATATATTTT.

J is TRBJ1-2 and V is TRBV15, with 8 bases aligning to TRBD1. Looked up from germline, CDR1 is LNHNV and CDR2 is YYDKDF (reference sequence). The CDR3 is 15 amino acids. Trimming at V came to 4 bases and at J to 2 bases, leaving 6 bases not matched to a gene. This CDR3 reads CATSTDRGSNYGYTF. The DNA of the CDR3 is TGTGCCACCAGCACTGACAGGGGTTCGAACTATGGCTACACCTTC.

V usage is TRBV29-1 and J usage is TRBJ2-1, with D tentatively TRBD2 (6 bases). CDR3 length: 11 amino acids. The V and J ends lost 6 bases and 10 bases respectively, with 13 bases between them. Germline loops: CDR1 SQVTM, CDR2 ANQGSEA. In nucleotides, the CDR3 is TGCAGCGTCCAGCCCCGGGGGGAGCAGTTCTTC. Translated: CSVQPRGEQFF.

This clone appeared a single time. This chain links TRBV18 with TRBJ1-3; tentatively, D is TRBD1 (6 bases). The CDR3 spans 15 residues. The V gene's germline CDR1 is KGHSH and CDR2 LQKENI. Deletions cut 4 bases from V and 2 bases from J, with 12 bases between. CDR3 sequence (DNA): TGTGCCAGCTCACAAAGCCGGGACACTGGAAACACCATATATTTT. Protein product: CASSQSRDTGNTIYF.

This chain connects TRBV5-1 to TRBJ1-2, with D perhaps TRBD1 (5 bases). The CDR3 loop spans 14 amino acids. Germline V gene lookup returns CDR1 SGHRS and CDR2 YFSETQ. V was shortened by 0 bases and J by 2 bases, with 8 bases between the two germline ends. The CDR3 nucleotides are TGCGCCAGCAGCTTGGCCGGGGGGAACTATGGCTACACCTTC. This translates into CASSLAGGNYGYTF.

The rearrangement uses TRBV2 and TRBJ1-2; perhaps TRBD1 as D (5 bases). Deletions cut 7 bases from V and 6 bases from J, with 21 bases between. In germline, CDR1 is SNHLY, CDR2 FYNNEI. This CDR3 is built from 15 residues. The CDR3 sequence: CASKMVRGLWNGYTF. DNA of the CDR3: TGTGCCAGCAAGATGGTAAGGGGTCTCTGGAATGGCTACACCTTC.

The chain is built from TRBV19 and TRBJ1-4; 9 bases match TRBD1. CDR3 length: 15 amino acids. Germline CDR1 LNHDA, CDR2 SQIVND (reference sequence). Losses at the gene ends were 4 bases for V and 7 bases for J; bases not matched to a gene: 7. CDR3 bases: TGTGCCAGTAGTAAAACCGGGACAGGGAGTGAAAAACTGTTTTTT. It specifies CASSKTGTGSEKLFF.

This clone was observed a single time. The chain recombines TRBV5-6 with TRBJ2-3; 11 nucleotides align to TRBD2. The CDR3 consists of 16 residues. The V segment lost 3 bases and the J segment 0 bases; nucleotides outside the gene matches: 3. Germline V gives CDR1 SGHDT, CDR2 YYEEEE. DNA of the CDR3: TGTGCCAGCAGCTGGGGACTAGCGGCTAGCACAGATACGCAGTATTTT. This gives the protein CASSWGLAASTDTQYF.

This rearrangement joins TRBV21-1 to TRBJ2-7; the DNA was not compared with TRBD1, the D call given in the table. TRBV21-1 is shown as a pseudogene. This CDR3 region has 16 residues. The CDR3 region is CASSKSLGQTLYEQYF. CDR3 coding DNA: TGTGCCAGCAGCAAATCCCTAGGACAGACTCTCTACGAGCAGTACTTC.

The chain recombines TRBV10-3 with TRBJ2-5, with 7 positions matching TRBD2. Trimming at V came to 6 bases and at J to 4 bases, leaving 5 bases not matched to a gene. The CDR3 is 13 residues long. Germline CDR1 reads ENHRY; CDR2 reads SYGVKD. The CDR3 nucleotides are TGTGCCATCAGCGCTGGCGGGGGAGAGACCCAGTACTTC. The encoded protein is CAISAGGGETQYF.

The chain couples TRBV4-1 to TRBJ2-6; a possible D gene is TRBD1 (6 bases). There are 19 residues in the CDR3. CDR1 and CDR2 (germline): MGHRA, YSYEKL. The V and J ends lost 4 bases and 0 bases respectively, with 19 bases between them. The CDR3: CASSRRTETFTSGANVLTF. CDR3 nucleotide sequence: TGCGCCAGCAGCCGACGGACAGAGACATTCACCTCTGGGGCCAACGTCCTGACTTTC.

The chain combines TRBV5-4 with TRBJ2-3; 10 nucleotides agree with TRBD1. The trim removed 9 bases at V and 3 bases at J, leaving 7 bases unmatched. Germline assignment: CDR1 SGHNT and CDR2 YYREEE (reference sequence). This CDR3 comprises 14 residues. The chain's CDR3 is CAIPGQGRTDTQYF. DNA of the CDR3: TGTGCCATTCCGGGACAGGGGAGGACAGATACGCAGTATTTT.

V is TRBV19 and J is TRBJ2-5; D may be TRBD2 (5 bases). V was pared by 5 bases and J by 5 bases, with 21 bases between. The CDR3 length is 16 residues. Germline V gives CDR1 LNHDA, CDR2 SQIVND (reference sequence). CDR3 bases: TGTGCCAGTAGTGGCCAAACAAGACGAACTAGGGAGACCCAGTACTTC. Residues: CASSGQTRRTRETQYF. The variable domain in full, completed from reference TRBV19 and TRBJ2-5, reads DGGITQSPKYLFRKEGQNVTLSCEQNLNHDAMYWYRQDPGQGLRLIYYSQIVNDFQKGDIAEGYSVSREKKESFPLTVTSAQKNPTAFYLCASSGQTRRTRETQYFGPGTRLLVL.

This clone was found once. The rearrangement links TRBV6-5 to TRBJ1-1; 8 bases fit TRBD1. This CDR3 contains 15 residues. The germline V gene has CDR1 MNHEY and CDR2 SVGAGI. V was pared by 6 bases and J by 1 base, with 7 bases of the junction left unmatched. CDR3 sequence: CASRQNRGWNTEAFF. The CDR3 nucleotides are TGTGCCAGCAGGCAGAACAGGGGGTGGAACACTGAAGCTTTCTTT.

The chain couples TRBV4-2 to TRBJ2-7; 9 positions agree with TRBD1. This CDR3 is 19 amino acids long. With V trimmed by 0 bases and J by 2 bases, 14 bases remained unmatched. Germline V gives CDR1 LGHNA, CDR2 YNFKEQ. As DNA, the CDR3 is TGTGCCAGCAGCCAAGAACGGTGGACAGGGGCCGCAATCGCCTACGAGCAGTACTTC. Protein: CASSQERWTGAAIAYEQYF.

The genes are TRBV6-6 and TRBJ2-7; maybe TRBD1 (5 bases). This CDR3 is 14 amino acids long. The V end lost 6 bases, the J end lost 0 bases, and 12 bases lay between the germline ends. The germline gives CDR1 MNHNY, CDR2 SVGAGI (reference sequence). CDR3 region: CASRPRDSSYEQYF. The CDR3 nucleotides are TGTGCCAGCAGGCCCAGGGATAGCTCCTACGAGCAGTACTTC.